The sequence of this TCR beta chain was determined in a study of shared clonotypes between healthy human individuals. Turning to the study itself: Researchers assigned three CD4 naive, three CD4 memory, two CD8 naive and one CD8 memory plate to each donor.

Regarding the study as a whole: Clonotype sharing across donors was expected to vary with sequencing depth. Larger estimated richness was generally recorded for naive subsets relative to memory subsets.

Clones were sequenced by immunoSEQ multiplex PCR, and TCRdb holds only the in-frame ones, with some missing. The data hold 2.3 million or so clones, with roughly 93% observed a single time. About this clone itself: What it recognizes is unknown.

CD45RA+ naive and CD45RA-negative memory subsets were separated from CD4+ cells. The origin of this receptor is a young man in good health. Some clones in this sample may be carry-over from other donors' samples. Sequenced material: naive CD4+ T cells from PBMCs. Described subset: CD45RA+ positively selected.

CDR3 sequence reads: CASSPTRAEIDTQYF. The CDR3 DNA is TGTGCCAGCAGCCCCACCCGAGCGGAGATAGATACGCAGTATTTT. The gene calls are TRBV11-2 and TRBJ2-3; maybe TRBD2 (5 bases). Germline loops: CDR1 SGHAT, CDR2 FQNNGV. V was shortened by 5 bases and J by 5 bases, with 17 bases between the two germline ends. CDR3 length: 15 amino acids.